The clone carrying this TCR beta chain came up a few times. The length of the CDR3 is 13 residues. Germline CDR1 reads SEHNR; CDR2 reads FQNEAQ (reference sequence). Trimming cost V 4 bases and J 3 bases, with 9 bases left between them. Primers included in the PCR were 60 Vbeta and 13 Jbeta primers. Profiling relied on immunoSEQ multiplex PCR, and the TCRdb table lists in-frame clones only, not all of them. The sample carries about 270,000 clones, about 75% recorded once. The sample is drawn from a study of cytomegalovirus exposure and HLA in healthy donors. The chain combines TRBV7-9 with TRBJ1-2, with a tentative D call TRBD1 (6 bases). Sequenced sample: PBMCs. This clonotype was obtained from a female donor in good health and CMV-seronegative. CDR3 nucleotides: TGTGCCAGCAGCTCGGACAGCTACTATGGCTACACCTTC. This gives the protein CASSSDSYYGYTF.